The 23 T cell receptor beta chains below were found in one sample sequenced in a study of CD8 T cells in ankylosing spondylitis. MiXCR was run by TCRdb on the 5' RACE reads, yielding one entry per CDR3 protein. The sample carries 300,000 to 400,000 distinct CDR3 sequences, 20% recorded once. The specimen sequenced was blood, either unsorted or a sorted T cell fraction (not recorded which). Receptors were obtained from a male donor with ankylosing spondylitis or in good health (not recorded which).

This clonotype was observed a few times. This rearrangement joins TRBV11-2 to TRBJ2-2, with 7 bases matching TRBD1. Germline V lookup: CDR1 SGHAT, CDR2 FQNNGV. V lost 3 bases, J lost 4 bases, and 5 bases stayed unmatched. The CDR3 has 15 amino acids. As DNA, the CDR3 is TGTGCCAGCAGCTTCGTGACAGGGACCACCGGGGAGCTGTTTTTT. Its protein is CASSFVTGTTGELFF.

In this sample, this clonotype turned up once. The chain combines TRBV2 with TRBJ2-1, with D maybe TRBD1 (5 bases). The CDR3 sequence is 15 residues long. The V and J ends lost 1 base and 3 bases respectively, with 10 bases between them. Germline V CDR1 and CDR2: SNHLY, FYNNEI. The CDR3 spells CASSEGGANYNEQFF. The CDR3 DNA follows: TGTGCCAGCAGTGAAGGTGGGGCTAACTACAATGAGCAGTTCTTC.

This clonotype was counted a few times. The J gene is TRBJ2-7, the V gene TRBV13; 7 bases line up with TRBD1. Germline lookup yields CDR1 PRHDT and CDR2 FYEKMQ (reference sequence). J lost 1 base, V lost 5 bases, and 5 bases had no gene match. This CDR3 region has 14 residues. The CDR3: CASSAGTASYEQYF. CDR3 in DNA: TGTGCCAGCAGCGCCGGGACAGCTTCCTACGAGCAGTACTTC.

This clonotype was seen a handful of times. This chain uses TRBV12-3 or TRBV12-4 with TRBJ1-4, with 9 bases fitting TRBD1. This CDR3 has 14 amino acids. V was pared by 3 bases and J by 4 bases, with 0 bases of the junction left unmatched. In DNA form, the CDR3 reads TGTGCCAGCAGTTTGGACAGGGGTAATGAAAAACTGTTTTTT. Translation: CASSLDRGNEKLFF.

There are a few counts of this clonotype. This chain uses TRBV3-1 with TRBJ2-1, with TRBD1 as a possible D gene (5 bases). Trimming cost V 0 bases and J 8 bases, with 11 bases left between them. The germline gives CDR1 LGHDT, CDR2 YNNKEL (reference sequence). The CDR3 spans 14 residues. Here the CDR3 DNA reads TGTGCCAGCAGCCAAGATCCAGGGATCGATGAGCAGTTCTTC. This translates into CASSQDPGIDEQFF.

Worth noting for this clonotype: The germline gene is not matched at one end of the junction; a read error may be the cause. The chain recombines TRBV3-1 with TRBJ2-7, with D perhaps assigned TRBD1 or TRBD2 (6 bases each). Germline CDR1 and CDR2: LGHDT and YNNKEL (reference sequence). This CDR3 spans 13 amino acids. The CDR3 bases are TGTGCCAGCAGCCGCCCCGGGGGCTACGATCAGTACTTC. This encodes CASSRPGGYDQYF.

This clonotype was counted between two and nine times. The chain couples TRBV7-9 to TRBJ2-7; 11 positions agree with TRBD2. V shed 5 bases, J shed 7 bases, and the junction held 13 bases outside the gene matches. Germline assignment: CDR1 SEHNR and CDR2 FQNEAQ (reference sequence). CDR3 length: 16 residues. CDR3 in DNA: TGTGCCAGCAGCCAACTACTAGCGGGGGAGTCGTGGGAGCAGTACTTC. It encodes CASSQLLAGESWEQYF.

This rearrangement joins TRBV7-9 to TRBJ1-2; 7 bases are a match to TRBD1. Germline values: CDR1 SEHNR, CDR2 FQNEAQ (reference sequence). The CDR3 loop spans 16 amino acids. V lost 5 bases and J lost 1; bases outside the gene matches: 10. The CDR3, as DNA: TGTGCCAGCAGCCCAAGGACAGGAAAAAGTAACTATGGCTACACCTTC. Protein: CASSPRTGKSNYGYTF.

This clonotype was observed a handful of times. In DNA form, the CDR3 reads TGCAGCGTTGAAGTATATGGGCAGGGAATCTCCTACGAGCAGTACTTC. As protein: CSVEVYGQGISYEQYF. This chain uses TRBV29-1 with TRBJ2-7, with D possibly TRBD1 on 5 matching bases. V lost 1 base and J lost 0, with 16 bases in between. The CDR3 loop spans 16 amino acids. The V gene's germline CDR1 is SQVTM and CDR2 ANQGSEA.

This sequence joins TRBV11-2 and TRBJ2-1; D perhaps matches TRBD2 (6 bases). With 4 bases removed from V and 3 bases from J, the gap between germline ends came to 13 bases. This CDR3 contains 15 residues. Germline-derived CDR1 and CDR2 are SGHAT and FQNNGV. The CDR3 DNA reads TGTGCCAGCAGCTCTCACGGGGGATACTACAATGAGCAGTTCTTC. Protein: CASSSHGGYYNEQFF.

This clonotype was counted a few times. The chain employs TRBV7-9 and TRBJ2-5; 9 bases are a match to TRBD1. This CDR3 is 15 amino acids long. Per germline, CDR1 SEHNR and CDR2 FQNEAQ (reference sequence). After removal of 5 bases from V and 4 bases from J, the junction contained 8 bases not matched to a gene. CDR3 sequence reads: CASSPGQGTGETQYF. DNA for the CDR3: TGTGCCAGCAGCCCGGGACAGGGTACGGGAGAGACCCAGTACTTC.

Only a few counts were recorded for this clonotype. The chain has TRBV20-1 and TRBJ2-1; the D gene is possibly TRBD2 (5 bases). V lost 5 bases and J lost 0, with 23 bases in between. The CDR3 contains 18 residues. Germline loops: CDR1 DFQATT, CDR2 SNEGSKA (reference sequence). CDR3 nucleotide sequence: TGCAGTGCTCGCCCGACTAAGTTCGCCCATGCCTCCTACAATGAGCAGTTCTTC. Translating gives CSARPTKFAHASYNEQFF.

The rearrangement joins TRBV4-1 to TRBJ2-7; TRBD1 might be the D (6 bases). Trimming removed 8 bases at V and 5 bases at J, with 22 bases between. The CDR3 is 15 residues long. The germline V gene has CDR1 MGHRA and CDR2 YSYEKL. As DNA, the CDR3 is TGCGCCAGCGCTAACAGGGTAAGAGAAGGAGACGAGCAGTACTTC. Translation gives CASANRVREGDEQYF.

The CDR3 loop reads CASSGGGGGLSGELFF. CDR3 nucleotide sequence: TGTGCCAGCAGTGGGGGTGGGGGGGGGCTCTCCGGGGAGCTGTTTTTT. V and J are TRBV12-3 or TRBV12-4 and TRBJ2-2; a weak D match, TRBD2 (7 bases). Trimming took off 5 bases at V and 6 bases at J, with 19 bases between the two ends. The CDR3 is made up of 16 amino acids.

This sequence joins TRBV12-3 or TRBV12-4 and TRBJ2-7; D perhaps matches TRBD1 (5 bases). This CDR3 has 16 residues. V lost 6 bases to trimming and J lost 3 bases, with 21 bases between them. CDR3 in DNA: TGTGCCAGCAGCCCCCCGATAGGGGATAAAGGCTACGAGCAGTACTTC. Its protein product is CASSPPIGDKGYEQYF.

This chain links TRBV5-1 with TRBJ2-3; D unclear. V gave up 0 bases and J gave up 0 bases, with 8 bases separating them. Germline CDR1 SGHRS, CDR2 YFSETQ. The CDR3 runs to 15 residues. The CDR3 coding sequence is TGCGCCAGCAGCTTGGACTTTACTAGCACAGATACGCAGTATTTT. Protein sequence: CASSLDFTSTDTQYF. Full variable domain (missing parts from reference TRBV5-1 and TRBJ2-3): KAGVTQTPRYLIKTRGQQVTLSCSPISGHRSVSWYQQTPGQGLQFLFEYFSETQRNKGNFPGRFSGRQFSNSRSEMNVSTLELGDSALYLCASSLDFTSTDTQYFGPGTRLTVL.

In its sample, this clonotype was seen many times. The CDR3 reads CASSPSSGGWLGEQYF. The CDR3 DNA reads as TGTGCCAGCAGTCCTTCTAGCGGGGGTTGGTTGGGTGAGCAGTACTTC. The chain joins TRBV27 to TRBJ2-7; 10 nucleotides match TRBD2. J gave up 7 bases and V 5 bases, and 14 bases lay outside the gene matches. The CDR3 has 16 amino acids. Germline V gene lookup returns CDR1 MNHEY and CDR2 SMNVEV (reference sequence).

Here the CDR3 reads CSAGGQNSYEQYF. CDR3 bases: TGCAGTGCTGGGGGACAGAACTCCTACGAGCAGTACTTC. The rearrangement joins TRBV20-1 to TRBJ2-7, with 7 bases that match TRBD1. The CDR3 runs 13 residues. Trimming removed 5 bases from V and 0 bases from J; junction bases left unmatched: 4. The germline V gene has CDR1 DFQATT and CDR2 SNEGSKA (reference sequence).

The chain recombines TRBV6-1 with TRBJ2-3, with D unresolved. V was shortened by 4 bases and J by 2 bases, with 7 bases between the two germline ends. CDR3 length: 13 residues. Looked up from germline, CDR1 is MNHNS and CDR2 is SASEGT. The CDR3: CASSVSATDTQYF. The CDR3 DNA reads TGTGCCAGCAGTGTGTCAGCCACAGATACGCAGTATTTT.

This clonotype was observed a few times. This chain connects TRBV29-1 to TRBJ2-7; D may match TRBD1 or TRBD2 (5 bases each). In germline, CDR1 is SQVTM, CDR2 ANQGSEA. Trimming left V 1 base short and J 4 bases short, with 17 bases between. The CDR3 is made up of 15 amino acids. CDR3 DNA: TGCAGCGTTGAAGTAGGGACCCTTCGGAGGTACGAGCAGTACTTC. Its protein is CSVEVGTLRRYEQYF.

The chain employs TRBV15 and TRBJ1-2; D remains ambiguous. CDR1 and CDR2 from the germline V gene are LNHNV and YYDKDF (reference sequence). The CDR3 is 12 amino acids. V was trimmed by 6 bases and J by 1 base, leaving 6 bases between them. In nucleotides, the CDR3 is TGTGCCACCAGTACAGATAACTATGGCTACACCTTC. Its translation: CATSTDNYGYTF.

This clonotype was recorded a few times. This chain joins TRBV20-1 and TRBJ2-7; TRBD1 is a possible D gene (5 bases). The CDR3 has 13 amino acids. The V end was cut by 2 bases, the J end by 3 bases, with 11 bases between. The V gene's germline CDR1 is DFQATT and CDR2 SNEGSKA (reference sequence). The CDR3 loop is CSARWLRDYEQYF. The CDR3, as DNA: TGCAGTGCTAGATGGCTCAGGGACTACGAGCAGTACTTC.

This clonotype was seen only once. The CDR3 here is CASSSRQGEHWHF. CDR3 sequence (DNA): TGTGCCAGCAGTTCGAGACAGGGGGAACACTGGCATTTT. The chain has TRBV27 and TRBJ1-5; the match to TRBD1 covers 9 bases. The CDR3 sequence is 13 residues long. V shed 4 bases, J shed 15 bases, and the junction held 10 bases outside the gene matches. The germline V gene has CDR1 MNHEY and CDR2 SMNVEV (reference sequence).